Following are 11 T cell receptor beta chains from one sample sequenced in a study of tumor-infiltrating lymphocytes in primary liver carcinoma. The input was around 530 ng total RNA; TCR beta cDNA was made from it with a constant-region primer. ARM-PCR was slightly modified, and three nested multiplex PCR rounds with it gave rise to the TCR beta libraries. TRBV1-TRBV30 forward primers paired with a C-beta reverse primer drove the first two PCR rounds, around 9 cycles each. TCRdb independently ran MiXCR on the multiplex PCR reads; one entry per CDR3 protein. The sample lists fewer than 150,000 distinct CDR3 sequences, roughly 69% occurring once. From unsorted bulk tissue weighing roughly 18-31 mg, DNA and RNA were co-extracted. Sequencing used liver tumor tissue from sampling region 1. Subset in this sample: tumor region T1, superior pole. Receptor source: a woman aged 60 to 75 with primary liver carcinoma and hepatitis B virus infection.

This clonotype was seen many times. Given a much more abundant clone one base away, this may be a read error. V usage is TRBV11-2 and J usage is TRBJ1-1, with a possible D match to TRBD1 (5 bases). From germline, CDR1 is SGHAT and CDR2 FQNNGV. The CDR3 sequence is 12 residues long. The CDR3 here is CASSRTGAEALF. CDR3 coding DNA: TGTGCCAGCAGCCGAACAGGCGCTGAAGCTCTCTTT.

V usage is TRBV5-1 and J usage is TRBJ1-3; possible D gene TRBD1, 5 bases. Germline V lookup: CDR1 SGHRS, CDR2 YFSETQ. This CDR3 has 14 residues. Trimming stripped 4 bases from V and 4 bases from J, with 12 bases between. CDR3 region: CASSAGTEGNTIYF. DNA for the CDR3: TGCGCCAGCAGCGCCGGGACGGAAGGAAACACCATATATTTT.

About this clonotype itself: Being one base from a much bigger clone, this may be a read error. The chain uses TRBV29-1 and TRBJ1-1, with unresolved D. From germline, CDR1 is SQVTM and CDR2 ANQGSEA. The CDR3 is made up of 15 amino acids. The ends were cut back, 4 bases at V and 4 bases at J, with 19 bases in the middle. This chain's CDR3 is CSVAVSAVYGTEAFF. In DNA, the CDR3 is TGCAGCGTTGCAGTGTCGGCGGTGTACGGCACTGAAGCTTTCTTT. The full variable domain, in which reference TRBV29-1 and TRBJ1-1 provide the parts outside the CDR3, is SAVISQKPSRDICQRGTSLTIQCQVDSQVTMMFWYRQQPGQSLTLIATANQGSEATYESGFVIDKFPISRPNLTFSTLTVSNMSPEDSSIYLCSVAVSAVYGTEAFFGQGTRLTVV.

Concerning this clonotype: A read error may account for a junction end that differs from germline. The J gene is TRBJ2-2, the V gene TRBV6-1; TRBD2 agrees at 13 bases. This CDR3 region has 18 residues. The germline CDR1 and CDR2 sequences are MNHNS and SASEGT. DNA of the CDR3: TGTGCCAGCTGTTACTCGATACTAGCGGGAGGGCCGGCCGGGGAGCTGATTTTT. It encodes CASCYSILAGGPAGELIF.

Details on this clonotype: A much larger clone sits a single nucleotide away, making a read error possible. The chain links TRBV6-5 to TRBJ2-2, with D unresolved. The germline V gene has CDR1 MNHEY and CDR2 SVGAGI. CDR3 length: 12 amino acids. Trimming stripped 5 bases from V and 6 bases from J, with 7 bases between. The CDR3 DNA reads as TGTGCCAGCAGTCAAAACGCCGGGGAGCTGTTTTTT. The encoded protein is CASSQNAGELFF.

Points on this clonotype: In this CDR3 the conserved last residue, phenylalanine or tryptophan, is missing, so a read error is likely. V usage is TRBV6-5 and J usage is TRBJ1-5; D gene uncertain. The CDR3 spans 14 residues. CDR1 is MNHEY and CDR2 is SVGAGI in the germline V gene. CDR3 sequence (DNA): TGTGCCAGCAGTTACGGGCCCAGCCGCCAGCTCCAGCATTTA. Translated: CASSYGPSRQLQHL.

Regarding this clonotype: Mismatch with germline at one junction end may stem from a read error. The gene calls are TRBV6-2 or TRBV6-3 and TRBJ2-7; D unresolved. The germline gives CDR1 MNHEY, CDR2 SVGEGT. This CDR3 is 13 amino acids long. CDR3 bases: TGTACCAGCAGTTACTCGCCAGCTTACGAGCAGTACTTC. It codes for CTSSYSPAYEQYF.

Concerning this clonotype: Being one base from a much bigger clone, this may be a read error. CDR3 in amino acids: CAISETSGIYEQYF. In DNA, the CDR3 is TGCGCCATCAGTGAAACTAGCGGGATCTACGAGCAGTACTTC. This chain links TRBV10-2 with TRBJ2-7, with 10 bases identical to TRBD2. Germline CDR1 and CDR2: WSHSY and SAAADI. This CDR3 spans 14 amino acids.

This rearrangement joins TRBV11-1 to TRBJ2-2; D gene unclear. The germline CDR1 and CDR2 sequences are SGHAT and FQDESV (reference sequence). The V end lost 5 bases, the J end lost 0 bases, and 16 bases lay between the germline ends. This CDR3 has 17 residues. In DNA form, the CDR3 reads TGTGCCAGCAGCCTATTTCTCATTGGGGCGAACACCGGGGAGCTGTTTTTT. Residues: CASSLFLIGANTGELFF.

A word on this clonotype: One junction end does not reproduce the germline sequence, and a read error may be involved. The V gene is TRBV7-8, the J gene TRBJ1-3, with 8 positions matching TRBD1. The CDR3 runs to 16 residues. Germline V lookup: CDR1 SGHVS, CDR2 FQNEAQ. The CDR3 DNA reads TGTGCCCGCAGCTACGGACAGGGAGCAACTGGAAACACCATATATTTT. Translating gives CARSYGQGATGNTIYF.

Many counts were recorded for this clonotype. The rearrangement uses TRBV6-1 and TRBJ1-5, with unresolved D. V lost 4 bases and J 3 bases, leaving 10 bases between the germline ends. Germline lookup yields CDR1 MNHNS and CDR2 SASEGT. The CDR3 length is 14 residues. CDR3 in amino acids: CASSVRDSNQPQHF. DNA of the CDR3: TGTGCCAGCAGTGTCCGGGATTCCAATCAGCCCCAGCATTTT.